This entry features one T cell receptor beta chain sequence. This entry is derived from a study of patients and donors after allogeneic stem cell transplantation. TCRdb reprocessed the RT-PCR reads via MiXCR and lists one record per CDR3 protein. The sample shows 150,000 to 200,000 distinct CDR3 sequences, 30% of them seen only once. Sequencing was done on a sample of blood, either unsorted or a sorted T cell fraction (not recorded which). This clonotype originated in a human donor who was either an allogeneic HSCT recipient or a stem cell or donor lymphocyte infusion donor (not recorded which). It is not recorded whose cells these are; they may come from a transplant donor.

The CDR3 sequence: CAITGGTSSYEQYF. The CDR3, as DNA: TGTGCCATCACTGGGGGCACCTCGTCCTACGAGCAGTACTTC. V and J are TRBV10-3 and TRBJ2-7, with a tentative D call TRBD1 (6 bases). V gave up 7 bases and J gave up 1 base, with 14 bases separating them. CDR3 length equals 14 residues. Looked up from germline, CDR1 is ENHRY and CDR2 is SYGVKD.